Given below is one T cell receptor beta chain in context. No antigen is known for it. Documented time point: week 47, end of study. Every single dose of the vaccine, 300 ug of mutant IDH1 20-mer peptide, came with topical imiquimod. Eight vaccinations went to patients in weeks 1, 3, 5, 7, 11, 15, 19, 23. The protocol was immunoSEQ multiplex PCR, while the TCRdb copy is restricted to in-frame clones and leaves out a portion. The sample includes 77,000 or so clones, around four fifths of them seen just once. The data stem from a study of a mutant IDH1 vaccine in newly diagnosed glioma. Study details: Patients got their first vaccination 4-6 weeks after radiotherapy alone, or with temozolomide cycles. Patients got radiotherapy, temozolomide, or both beforehand, and most got both. Study conclusions and caveats: Pseudoprogression apparently tracked independently of changes in top peripheral T cell clonotypes.

The clonotype comes from a man aged 40-55 years with glioma. Material: PBMCs, obtained from a glioma patient whose treatment included an IDH1 peptide vaccine.

The CDR3 spells CASSVDVRVDYGYTF. The CDR3 nucleotides read TGTGCCAGCAGCGTAGACGTCAGGGTGGACTATGGCTACACCTTC. The V call is TRBV9, the J call TRBJ1-2; possibly TRBD1 for D (5 bases). CDR1 SGDLS and CDR2 YYNGEE come from the germline V gene. The CDR3 sequence is 15 residues long. Trimming stripped 0 bases from V and 3 bases from J, with 12 bases between.